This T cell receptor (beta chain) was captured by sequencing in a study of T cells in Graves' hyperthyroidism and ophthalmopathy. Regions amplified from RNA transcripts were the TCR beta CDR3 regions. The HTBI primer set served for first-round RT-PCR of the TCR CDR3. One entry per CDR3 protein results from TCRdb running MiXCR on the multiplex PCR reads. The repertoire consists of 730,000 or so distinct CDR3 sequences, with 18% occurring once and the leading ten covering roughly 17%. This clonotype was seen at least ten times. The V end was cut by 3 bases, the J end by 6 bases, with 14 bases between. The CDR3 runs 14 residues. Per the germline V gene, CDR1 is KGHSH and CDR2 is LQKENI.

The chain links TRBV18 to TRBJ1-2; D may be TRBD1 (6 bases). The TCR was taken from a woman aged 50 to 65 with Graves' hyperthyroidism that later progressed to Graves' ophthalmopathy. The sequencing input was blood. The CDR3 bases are TGTGCCAGCTCACCCGGAGGACAGATTAATGGCTACACCTTC. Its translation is CASSPGGQINGYTF.